This entry concerns a single T cell receptor beta chain. Its target is not known. The sample belongs to a study of T cells in localized non-small cell lung cancer. Study results and limitations: Elevated circulating T cell density in blood was associated with longer overall survival. Adjacent lung tissue had a median 57 of the top 100 clones found in the tumor. Among the tissues sampled, uninvolved adjacent lung had the highest T cell clonality, above tumor.

The CDR3 is 15 residues long. Looked up from germline, CDR1 is SGHAT and CDR2 is FQNNGV. V dropped 8 bases and J dropped 5 bases, with 21 bases sitting between them. Generated by immunoSEQ multiplex PCR, the TCRdb table keeps only in-frame clones and is missing some. The sample includes about 25,000 clones, about 86% seen only once; the top ten take 13% to 15%. The chain joins TRBV11-2 to TRBJ1-1; possibly TRBD1 for D (6 bases). This TCR derives from a female donor over 55 with stage I lung adenocarcinoma. Sequenced here: peripheral blood, sampled before any cancer treatment. CDR3 bases: TGTGCCAGCCTGGGGGGGGCGAATGTAGGGACTGAAGCTTTCTTT. It is translated as CASLGGANVGTEAFF.